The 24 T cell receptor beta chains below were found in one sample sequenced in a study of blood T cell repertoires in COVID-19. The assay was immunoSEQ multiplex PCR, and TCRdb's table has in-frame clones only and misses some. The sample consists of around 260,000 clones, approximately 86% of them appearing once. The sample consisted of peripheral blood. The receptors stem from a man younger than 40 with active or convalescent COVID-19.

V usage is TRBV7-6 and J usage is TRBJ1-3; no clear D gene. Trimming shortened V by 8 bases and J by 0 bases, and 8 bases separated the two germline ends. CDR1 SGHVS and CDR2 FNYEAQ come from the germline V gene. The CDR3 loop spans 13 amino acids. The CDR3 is CASGPGSGNTIYF. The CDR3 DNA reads TGTGCCAGCGGCCCGGGCTCTGGAAACACCATATATTTT.

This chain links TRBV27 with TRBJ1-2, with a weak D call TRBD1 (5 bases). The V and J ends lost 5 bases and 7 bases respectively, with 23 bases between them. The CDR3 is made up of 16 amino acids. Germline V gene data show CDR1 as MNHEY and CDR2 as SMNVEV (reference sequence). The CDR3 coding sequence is TGTGCCAGCAGTACAGCCCTGGGCCGGGGGAAGGTTGGCTACACCTTC. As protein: CASSTALGRGKVGYTF.

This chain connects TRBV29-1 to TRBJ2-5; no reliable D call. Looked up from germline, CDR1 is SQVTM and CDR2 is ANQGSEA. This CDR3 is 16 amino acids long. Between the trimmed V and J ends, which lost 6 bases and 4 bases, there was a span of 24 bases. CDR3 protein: CSVRKPLAGWRETQYF. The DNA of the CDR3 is TGCAGCGTCCGTAAACCATTAGCCGGCTGGAGAGAGACCCAGTACTTC.

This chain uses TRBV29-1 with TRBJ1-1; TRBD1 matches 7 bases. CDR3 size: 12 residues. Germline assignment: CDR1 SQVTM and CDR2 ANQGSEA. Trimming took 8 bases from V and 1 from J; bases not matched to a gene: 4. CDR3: CSSRTGNTEAFF. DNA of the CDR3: TGCAGCTCCCGGACAGGGAACACTGAAGCTTTCTTT.

CDR3 DNA: TGTGCCAGCAGCACCGCGGGGGGGCCAAGAGAGCAGTTCTTC. Translating it yields CASSTAGGPREQFF. The chain couples TRBV9 to TRBJ2-1, with 9 bases aligning to TRBD2. Trimming took 4 bases from V and 10 from J; bases not matched to a gene: 9. The CDR3 sequence is 14 residues long. CDR1 is SGDLS, CDR2 YYNGEE, per germline.

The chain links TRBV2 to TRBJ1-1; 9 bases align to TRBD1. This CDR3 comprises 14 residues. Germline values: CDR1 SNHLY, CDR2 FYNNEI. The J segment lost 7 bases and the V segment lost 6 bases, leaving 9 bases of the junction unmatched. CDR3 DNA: TGTGCCAGCAGAGAACAGGGGGCAGTGATTGAAGCTTTCTTT. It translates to CASREQGAVIEAFF.

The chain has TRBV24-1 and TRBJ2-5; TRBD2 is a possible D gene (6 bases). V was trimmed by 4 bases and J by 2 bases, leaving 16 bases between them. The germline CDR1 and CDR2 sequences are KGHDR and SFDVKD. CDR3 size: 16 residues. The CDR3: CATSDFPGTEQETQYF. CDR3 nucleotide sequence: TGTGCCACCAGTGACTTCCCCGGGACTGAGCAAGAGACCCAGTACTTC.

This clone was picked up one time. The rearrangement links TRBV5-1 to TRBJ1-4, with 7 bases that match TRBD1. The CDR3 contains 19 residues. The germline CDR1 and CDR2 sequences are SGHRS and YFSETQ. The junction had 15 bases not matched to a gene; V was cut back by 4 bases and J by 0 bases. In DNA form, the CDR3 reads TGCGCCAGCAGCCACCCCGGGGACAGCAATCTTGCAACTAATGAAAAACTGTTTTTT. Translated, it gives CASSHPGDSNLATNEKLFF.

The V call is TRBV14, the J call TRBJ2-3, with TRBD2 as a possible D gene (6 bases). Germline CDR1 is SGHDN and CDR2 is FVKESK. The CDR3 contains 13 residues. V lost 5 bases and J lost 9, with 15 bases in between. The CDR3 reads CASSSNSRGTQYF. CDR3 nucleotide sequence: TGTGCCAGCAGCAGTAACAGTCGGGGGACGCAGTATTTT.

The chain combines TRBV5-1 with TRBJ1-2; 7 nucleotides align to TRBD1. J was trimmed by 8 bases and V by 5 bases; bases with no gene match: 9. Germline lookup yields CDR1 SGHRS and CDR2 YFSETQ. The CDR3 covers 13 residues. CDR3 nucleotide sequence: TGCGCCAGCAGTTATGACAGGGCGTGGGGCTACACCTTC. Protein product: CASSYDRAWGYTF.

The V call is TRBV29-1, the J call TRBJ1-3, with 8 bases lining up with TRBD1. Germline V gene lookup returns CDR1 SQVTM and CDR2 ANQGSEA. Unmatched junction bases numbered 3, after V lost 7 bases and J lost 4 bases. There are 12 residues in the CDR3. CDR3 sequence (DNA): TGCAGCGCCGGGGACAGGGGAAACACCATATATTTT. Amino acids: CSAGDRGNTIYF.

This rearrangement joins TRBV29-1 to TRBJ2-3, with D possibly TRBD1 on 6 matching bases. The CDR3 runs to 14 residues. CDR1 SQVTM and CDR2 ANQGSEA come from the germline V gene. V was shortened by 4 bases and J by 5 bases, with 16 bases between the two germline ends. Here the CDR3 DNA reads TGCAGCGTTGCGGGGTGGGGGCGTGGAGATACGCAGTATTTT. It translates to CSVAGWGRGDTQYF.

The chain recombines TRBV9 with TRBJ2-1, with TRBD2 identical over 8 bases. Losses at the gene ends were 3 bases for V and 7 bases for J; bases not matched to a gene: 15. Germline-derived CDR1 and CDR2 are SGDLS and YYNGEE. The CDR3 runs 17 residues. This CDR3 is CASSAGGSSGTWNEQFF. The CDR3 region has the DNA TGTGCCAGCAGCGCGGGGGGGTCGTCGGGGACGTGGAATGAGCAGTTCTTC. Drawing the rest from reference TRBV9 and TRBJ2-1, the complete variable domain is DSGVTQTPKHLITATGQRVTLRCSPRSGDLSVYWYQQSLDQGLQFLIQYYNGEERAKGNILERFSAQQFPDLHSELNLSSLELGDSALYFCASSAGGSSGTWNEQFFGPGTRLTVL.

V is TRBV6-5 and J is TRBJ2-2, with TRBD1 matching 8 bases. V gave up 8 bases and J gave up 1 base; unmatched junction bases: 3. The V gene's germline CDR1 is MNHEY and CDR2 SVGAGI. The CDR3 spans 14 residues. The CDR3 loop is CASYDRGNTGELFF. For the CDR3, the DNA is TGTGCCAGCTACGACAGGGGGAACACCGGGGAGCTGTTTTTT.

CDR3 region: CASSAKTGGTYGYTF. As DNA, the CDR3 is TGTGCCAGCAGCGCAAAAACAGGGGGGACCTATGGCTACACCTTC. This chain connects TRBV5-4 to TRBJ1-2; TRBD1 agrees at 8 bases. Germline V gene sequence: CDR1 SGHNT, CDR2 YYREEE (reference sequence). CDR3 length: 15 residues. V lost 4 bases and J lost 4; bases outside the gene matches: 9.

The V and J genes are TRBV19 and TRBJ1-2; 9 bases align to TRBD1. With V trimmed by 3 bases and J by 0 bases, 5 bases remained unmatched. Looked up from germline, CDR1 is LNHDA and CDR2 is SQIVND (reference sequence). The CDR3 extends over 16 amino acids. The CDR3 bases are TGTGCCAGTAGTATGAGGGGACAGGGTACTAACTATGGCTACACCTTC. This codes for CASSMRGQGTNYGYTF.

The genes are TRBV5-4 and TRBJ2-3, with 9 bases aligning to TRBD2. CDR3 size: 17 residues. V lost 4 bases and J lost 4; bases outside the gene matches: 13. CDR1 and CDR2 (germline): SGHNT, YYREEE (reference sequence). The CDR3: CASSASPGGGASDTQYF. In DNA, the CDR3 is TGTGCCAGCAGCGCCTCGCCGGGCGGGGGGGCTTCAGATACGCAGTATTTT.

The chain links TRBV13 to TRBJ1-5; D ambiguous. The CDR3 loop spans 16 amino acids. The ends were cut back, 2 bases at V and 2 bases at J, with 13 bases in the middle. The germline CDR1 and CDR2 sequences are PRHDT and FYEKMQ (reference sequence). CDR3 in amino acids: CASSLSGREGNQPQHF. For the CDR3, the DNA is TGTGCCAGCAGCTTATCAGGACGGGAGGGCAATCAGCCCCAGCATTTT. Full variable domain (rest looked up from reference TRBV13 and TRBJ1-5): AAGVIQSPRHLIKEKRETATLKCYPIPRHDTVYWYQQGPGQDPQFLISFYEKMQSDKGSIPDRFSAQQFSDYHSELNMSSLELGDSALYFCASSLSGREGNQPQHFGDGTRLSIL.

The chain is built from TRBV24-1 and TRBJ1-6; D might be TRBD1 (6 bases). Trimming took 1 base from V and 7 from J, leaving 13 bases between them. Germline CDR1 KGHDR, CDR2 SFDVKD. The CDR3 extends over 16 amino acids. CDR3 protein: CATSDFRTGINSPLHF. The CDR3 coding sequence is TGTGCCACCAGTGATTTTAGAACAGGGATCAATTCACCCCTCCACTTT.

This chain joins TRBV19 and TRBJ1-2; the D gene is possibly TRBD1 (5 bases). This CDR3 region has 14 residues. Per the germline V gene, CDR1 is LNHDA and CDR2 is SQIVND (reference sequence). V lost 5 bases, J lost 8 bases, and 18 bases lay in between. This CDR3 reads CASSPLRGMGGYTF. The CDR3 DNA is TGTGCCAGTAGTCCCCTGCGGGGGATGGGAGGCTACACCTTC.

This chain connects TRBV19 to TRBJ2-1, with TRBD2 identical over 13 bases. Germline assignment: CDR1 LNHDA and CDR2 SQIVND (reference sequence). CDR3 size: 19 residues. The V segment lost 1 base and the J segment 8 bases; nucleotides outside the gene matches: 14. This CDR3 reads CASSIVGSRLAGGLHEQFF. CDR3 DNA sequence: TGTGCCAGTAGTATAGTTGGATCGAGACTAGCGGGGGGTCTTCATGAGCAGTTCTTC.

The CDR3 region has the DNA TGTGCCAGCACGAGGCCCGGCAGGGGGCCCGGGGAGCTGTTTTTT. It specifies CASTRPGRGPGELFF. This chain links TRBV11-3 with TRBJ2-2, with 8 bases identical to TRBD1. Germline CDR1 reads SGHNT; CDR2 reads YENEEA. The CDR3 runs 15 residues. The V gene end was trimmed by 7 bases and the J gene end by 6 bases; junction bases not matched to a gene: 10.

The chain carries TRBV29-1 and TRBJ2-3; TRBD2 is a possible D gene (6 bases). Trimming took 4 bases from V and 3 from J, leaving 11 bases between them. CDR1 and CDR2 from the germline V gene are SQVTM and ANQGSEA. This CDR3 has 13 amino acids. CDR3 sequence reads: CSVVGGGTDTQYF. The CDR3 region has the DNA TGCAGCGTTGTGGGAGGAGGAACAGATACGCAGTATTTT.

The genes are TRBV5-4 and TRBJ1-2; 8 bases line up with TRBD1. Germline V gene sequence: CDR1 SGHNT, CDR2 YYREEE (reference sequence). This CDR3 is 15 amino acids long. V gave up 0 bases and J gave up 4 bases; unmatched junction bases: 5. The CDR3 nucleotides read TGTGCCAGCAGCTTGGACAGGGGGACTTTCTATGGCTACACCTTC. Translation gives CASSLDRGTFYGYTF. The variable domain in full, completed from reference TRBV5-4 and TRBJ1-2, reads ETGVTQSPTHLIKTRGQQVTLRCSSQSGHNTVSWYQQALGQGPQFIFQYYREEENGRGNFPPRFSGLQFPNYSSELNVNALELDDSALYLCASSLDRGTFYGYTFGSGTRLTVV.